This TCR beta chain was profiled in a study of T cells after yellow fever vaccination. Overall study findings and caveats: Clonotypes shared by both compartments, CD4 and CD8, made up a small share. Most primary-vaccination clones reappeared after the booster (about 96% CD4, about 88% CD8). Weaker overall, the secondary response nonetheless peaked faster (day 5 versus 15).

This clonotype showed up many times. What it binds is not known. Making TCR cDNA involved 5'RACE template switching, which added UMIs and a universal primer site. TCRdb redid the calling of the 5' RACE reads with MiXCR, one entry per CDR3 protein. The sample lists around 140,000 distinct CDR3 sequences, 6.6% occurring once. The TCR originated in a man younger than 40 who received the YFV17D yellow fever vaccine. Sequencing used CD4+ T cells sorted from PBMCs, obtained 10 days after the yellow fever booster vaccination.

The CDR3 DNA reads as TGCAGCGCTCACCGGGGGACGACGGGGGAGCAGTTCTTC. Protein sequence: CSAHRGTTGEQFF. The chain recombines TRBV29-1 with TRBJ2-1; possibly TRBD2 for D (6 bases). Germline values: CDR1 SQVTM, CDR2 ANQGSEA. The V gene lost 7 bases and the J gene lost 10 bases, with 20 bases spanning the gap. The CDR3 has 13 residues.